The 27 T cell receptor beta chains below come from one sample, sequenced in a study of cytomegalovirus exposure and HLA in healthy donors. PCR employed 60 Vbeta and 13 Jbeta primers. Clones were read by immunoSEQ multiplex PCR, and TCRdb kept only the in-frame ones, dropping some. The table shows 100,000 to 130,000 clones, with around 74% occurring only once. The sequenced sample consisted of PBMCs. All receptors derive from a woman aged 40 to 50 in good health and CMV-seropositive.

V is TRBV7-6 and J is TRBJ2-7; 9 nucleotides line up with TRBD1. This CDR3 spans 14 amino acids. Trimming at V came to 6 bases and at J to 1 base, leaving 4 bases not matched to a gene. The germline V gene encodes CDR1 SGHVS and CDR2 FNYEAQ. Here the CDR3 DNA reads TGTGCCAGCAGTCGGACAGGGGATTCCTACGAGCAGTACTTC. Translation: CASSRTGDSYEQYF.

This sequence joins TRBV7-9 and TRBJ1-1; D unclear. Germline assignment: CDR1 SEHNR and CDR2 FQNEAQ (reference sequence). Between the trimmed V and J ends, which lost 1 base and 4 bases, there was a span of 7 bases. CDR3 length equals 13 residues. The CDR3 coding sequence is TGTGCCAGCAGCTTAGAAGAGGGCACTGAAGCTTTCTTT. Its protein product is CASSLEEGTEAFF.

J is TRBJ1-2 and V is TRBV5-4; D perhaps matches TRBD1 (6 bases). The V end was cut by 5 bases, the J end by 4 bases, with 15 bases between. The CDR3 consists of 14 residues. Germline V gene lookup returns CDR1 SGHNT and CDR2 YYREEE (reference sequence). The chain's CDR3 is CASSLQGLSYGYTF. CDR3 coding DNA: TGTGCCAGCAGTCTACAGGGTCTCAGCTATGGCTACACCTTC.

By frequency in the sample, this clone is medium-sized. The rearrangement uses TRBV4-2 and TRBJ2-4; 7 nucleotides agree with TRBD2. Germline lookup yields CDR1 LGHNA and CDR2 YNFKEQ. Trimming took 0 bases from V and 3 from J; bases not matched to a gene: 5. The CDR3 has 16 residues. The CDR3 sequence is CASSQEGKRGKNIQYF. The DNA of the CDR3 is TGTGCCAGCAGCCAAGAAGGCAAGCGGGGCAAAAACATTCAGTACTTC.

This clone was counted only a few times. This chain uses TRBV10-3 with TRBJ2-7; 9 nucleotides match TRBD1. CDR3 size: 14 residues. The V segment lost 5 bases and the J segment 3 bases; nucleotides outside the gene matches: 5. Germline assignment: CDR1 ENHRY and CDR2 SYGVKD. CDR3 sequence reads: CAISRTGARYEQYF. CDR3 nucleotides: TGTGCCATCAGTAGGACAGGGGCCCGCTACGAGCAGTACTTC.

The chain uses TRBV7-9 and TRBJ1-1, with D hard to call. From germline, CDR1 is SEHNR and CDR2 FQNEAQ (reference sequence). Trimming removed 1 base from V and 4 bases from J, with 10 bases in between. The CDR3 length is 14 residues. The CDR3 reads CASSLDLAGTEAFF. CDR3 in DNA: TGTGCCAGCAGCTTAGATCTCGCGGGCACTGAAGCTTTCTTT.

The chain carries TRBV5-4 and TRBJ1-2; possible D gene TRBD1, 6 bases. Trimming shortened V by 3 bases and J by 5 bases, and 23 bases separated the two germline ends. This CDR3 contains 17 residues. Germline V gene data show CDR1 as SGHNT and CDR2 as YYREEE (reference sequence). The chain's CDR3 is CASSSLLSVTGDYGYTF. The DNA of the CDR3 is TGTGCCAGCAGCTCCCTACTCAGTGTGACAGGCGATTATGGCTACACCTTC.

CDR3 sequence reads: CASTRAGGQAGELFF. As DNA, the CDR3 is TGTGCCAGCACCCGAGCGGGGGGGCAGGCCGGGGAGCTGTTTTTT. The rearrangement uses TRBV5-6 and TRBJ2-2; TRBD2 agrees at 10 bases. Germline-derived CDR1 and CDR2 are SGHDT and YYEEEE. V trimming: 6 bases; J trimming: 6 bases; junction bases outside the gene matches: 8. This CDR3 is 15 amino acids long.

V is TRBV6-4 and J is TRBJ2-1, with 9 nucleotides matching TRBD1. From germline, CDR1 is MRHNA and CDR2 SNTAGT. V was clipped by 6 bases and J by 4 bases; unmatched bases: 4. The CDR3 is made up of 14 amino acids. The CDR3 DNA follows: TGTGCCAGCAGCGCCGGGACAGGGTACAATGAGCAGTTCTTC. Its translation: CASSAGTGYNEQFF.

This clone was counted between two and nine times. The chain links TRBV25-1 to TRBJ2-2; 9 nucleotides align to TRBD1. The CDR3 has 17 amino acids. Germline V gene sequence: CDR1 MGHDK, CDR2 SYGVNS. V gave up 5 bases and J gave up 4 bases; unmatched junction bases: 11. The CDR3 DNA reads TGTGCCAGCAGTATCCATACAGGGGGCGTGAGCACCGGGGAGCTGTTTTTT. Its protein is CASSIHTGGVSTGELFF.

The chain carries TRBV4-2 and TRBJ1-1, with TRBD1 as a possible D gene (5 bases). The CDR3 contains 15 residues. Trimming removed 0 bases at V and 1 base at J, with 9 bases between. Germline V gene sequence: CDR1 LGHNA, CDR2 YNFKEQ. CDR3 loop: CASSQDFTGNTEAFF. CDR3 nucleotide sequence: TGTGCCAGCAGCCAAGATTTTACAGGGAACACTGAAGCTTTCTTT.

J is TRBJ1-1 and V is TRBV30; the D is unclear. V was cut by 4 bases and J by 1 base, with 7 bases left in between. Germline V gene lookup returns CDR1 GTSNPN and CDR2 SVGIG (reference sequence). CDR3 length equals 12 residues. CDR3 nucleotides: TGTGCCTGGACCCCAGGGAACACTGAAGCTTTCTTT. Protein: CAWTPGNTEAFF.

This rearrangement joins TRBV5-1 to TRBJ2-5, with 7 nucleotides matching TRBD2. The length of the CDR3 is 15 residues. Germline-derived CDR1 and CDR2 are SGHRS and YFSETQ. J lost 1 base, V lost 1 base, and 4 bases had no gene match. DNA for the CDR3: TGCGCCAGCAGCTTGAGCGGGGCTTCCCAAGAGACCCAGTACTTC. This gives the protein CASSLSGASQETQYF.

This clone was observed once. The V and J genes are TRBV7-2 and TRBJ2-1, with 7 nucleotides matching TRBD2. Germline trimming cut 9 bases from V and 1 base from J; bases unmatched to any gene: 6. Germline CDR1 reads SGHTA; CDR2 reads FQGNSA. The CDR3 is 14 amino acids. The CDR3 spells CASRLARSYNEQFF. The CDR3 DNA reads as TGTGCCAGTAGACTAGCTCGGTCCTACAATGAGCAGTTCTTC.

This clone has more than one count but fewer than ten. This chain joins TRBV7-3 and TRBJ2-3, with a possible D match to TRBD1 (5 bases). The ends were cut back, 0 bases at V and 0 bases at J, with 7 bases in the middle. Germline V CDR1 and CDR2: SGHTA, FQGTGA. The CDR3 spans 15 residues. The CDR3 region has the DNA TGTGCCAGCAGCTTAACAGGGGTGAGCACAGATACGCAGTATTTT. Translating gives CASSLTGVSTDTQYF.

The chain links TRBV6-1 to TRBJ1-1; D possibly corresponds to TRBD1 (6 bases). Trimming took 0 bases from V and 11 from J, leaving 13 bases between them. The germline gives CDR1 MNHNS, CDR2 SASEGT. This CDR3 comprises 13 residues. CDR3 DNA sequence: TGTGCCAGCAGTGAAGCGCAGGGGCTGAGCGCTTTCTTT. Amino acids: CASSEAQGLSAFF.

About this clone: Other nucleotide sequences from this sample produce the same CDR3. This sequence joins TRBV13 and TRBJ2-5; D not resolved. V lost 6 bases and J lost 1, with 6 bases in between. Germline CDR1 reads PRHDT; CDR2 reads FYEKMQ (reference sequence). This CDR3 is 12 amino acids long. Here the CDR3 reads CASSLLQETQYF. CDR3 in DNA: TGTGCCAGCAGTCTTCTCCAAGAGACCCAGTACTTC. The variable domain in full, completed from reference TRBV13 and TRBJ2-5, reads AAGVIQSPRHLIKEKRETATLKCYPIPRHDTVYWYQQGPGQDPQFLISFYEKMQSDKGSIPDRFSAQQFSDYHSELNMSSLELGDSALYFCASSLLQETQYFGPGTRLLVL.

This clone has just a few counts. The chain couples TRBV5-1 to TRBJ2-3, with D unclear. Between the trimmed V and J ends, which lost 2 bases and 0 bases, there was a span of 4 bases. The CDR3 length is 13 residues. Germline-derived CDR1 and CDR2 are SGHRS and YFSETQ. The CDR3 sequence: CASSLTSTDTQYF. For the CDR3, the DNA is TGCGCCAGCAGCTTAACTAGCACAGATACGCAGTATTTT.

A single count supports this clone. This chain links TRBV9 with TRBJ2-5; 8 bases fit TRBD2. The CDR3 spans 15 residues. J was trimmed by 4 bases and V by 0 bases; bases with no gene match: 5. Germline V gives CDR1 SGDLS, CDR2 YYNGEE. For the CDR3, the DNA is TGTGCCAGCAGCGTAGTCGGGGGGGCCCGAGAGACCCAGTACTTC. This sequence encodes CASSVVGGARETQYF.

The chain uses TRBV15 and TRBJ1-1; 9 positions agree with TRBD1. In germline, CDR1 is LNHNV, CDR2 YYDKDF (reference sequence). The CDR3 covers 14 residues. J gave up 1 base and V 5 bases, and 2 bases lay outside the gene matches. CDR3 region: CATSWTGENTEAFF. DNA of the CDR3: TGTGCCACCAGCTGGACAGGGGAGAACACTGAAGCTTTCTTT.

The chain couples TRBV7-9 to TRBJ1-4, with D maybe TRBD1 (6 bases). CDR3 length equals 15 residues. Trimming removed 5 bases from V and 7 bases from J, with 17 bases in between. Germline V gene sequence: CDR1 SEHNR, CDR2 FQNEAQ (reference sequence). DNA of the CDR3: TGTGCCAGCAGCGTGTTAGGGGCAGGGGTTGAAAAACTGTTTTTT. This gives the protein CASSVLGAGVEKLFF. Full variable domain (outside the CDR3, taken from reference TRBV7-9 and TRBJ1-4): DTGVSQNPRHKITKRGQNVTFRCDPISEHNRLYWYRQTLGQGPEFLTYFQNEAQLEKSRLLSDRFSAERPKGSFSTLEIQRTEQGDSAMYLCASSVLGAGVEKLFFGSGTQLSVL.

The rearrangement uses TRBV30 and TRBJ2-2; unclear D gene. This CDR3 spans 14 amino acids. Germline V gives CDR1 GTSNPN, CDR2 SVGIG (reference sequence). Trimming shortened V by 4 bases and J by 3 bases, and 12 bases separated the two germline ends. The CDR3 nucleotides are TGTGCCTGGACCAGAGCTAGGTACACCGGGGAGCTGTTTTTT. Translating it yields CAWTRARYTGELFF.

The chain combines TRBV6-5 with TRBJ2-7; TRBD2 agrees at 7 bases. The CDR3 runs 15 residues. V trimming: 0 bases; J trimming: 2 bases; junction bases outside the gene matches: 4. The germline V gene encodes CDR1 MNHEY and CDR2 SVGAGI. The CDR3 sequence: CASSYSAGSAYEQYF. DNA of the CDR3: TGTGCCAGCAGTTACTCAGCGGGGTCCGCCTACGAGCAGTACTTC.

This clone was recorded once. This chain connects TRBV27 to TRBJ2-2, with 9 bases fitting TRBD1. CDR1 is MNHEY, CDR2 SMNVEV, per germline (reference sequence). Trimming cost V 3 bases and J 3 bases; bases outside gene matches: 2. The CDR3 runs 15 residues. CDR3 coding DNA: TGTGCCAGCAGTTTCGACAGGGGGGACACCGGGGAGCTGTTTTTT. Residues: CASSFDRGDTGELFF.

This clone is a singleton in its sample. The chain couples TRBV4-1 to TRBJ2-1; 11 bases agree with TRBD2. The CDR3 loop spans 16 amino acids. V shed 4 bases, J shed 5 bases, and the junction held 7 bases outside the gene matches. Germline values: CDR1 MGHRA, CDR2 YSYEKL. The CDR3 sequence is CASSRIAGGRDNEQFF. In DNA form, the CDR3 reads TGCGCCAGCAGCCGAATAGCGGGGGGGCGGGACAATGAGCAGTTCTTC.

The chain couples TRBV18 to TRBJ2-1; 9 bases line up with TRBD1. V shed 3 bases, J shed 0 bases, and the junction held 9 bases outside the gene matches. The germline V gene has CDR1 KGHSH and CDR2 LQKENI. CDR3 length equals 18 residues. The CDR3 spells CASSPRRTGAHSYNEQFF. Written as DNA, the CDR3 is TGTGCCAGCTCACCTCGTAGGACAGGGGCCCACTCCTACAATGAGCAGTTCTTC.

The rearrangement joins TRBV27 to TRBJ1-1, with D tentatively TRBD1 (6 bases). Trimming took 7 bases from V and 1 from J, leaving 10 bases between them. CDR3 length: 13 amino acids. CDR1 is MNHEY and CDR2 is SMNVEV in the germline V gene (reference sequence). The CDR3 DNA reads as TGTGCCAGCACCTCACAGGGGAACACTGAAGCTTTCTTT. Amino acid sequence: CASTSQGNTEAFF.